This TCR beta chain appears in the sequencing data of a study of early T cells in non-severe SARS-CoV-2 infection (dated by TCRdb to about 2021). About the study as a whole: Because TCR sequencing relied on bulk RNA taken from unsorted whole blood, pairing of alpha and beta chains was not possible. Findings and caveats that apply to the study as a whole: VDJdb matching was skewed toward anti-spike CD8 responses and likely underestimated virus-specific expansions, missing private and CD4 specificities.

Ten or more counts support this clonotype. Its cognate antigen has yet to be identified. No base-level quality is on record; no much larger clone is a single base apart. Trimming removed 5 bases from V and 9 bases from J, leaving 20 bases between the germline ends. Counted from cysteine to phenylalanine, this CDR3 has 14 amino acids. Only the CDR3 region is kept as DNA, spanning 42 bases read in frame from base 1. CDR1 SGHRS and CDR2 YFSETQ were looked up in the germline V gene. This was a case-control study nested in a cohort of healthcare workers in London, UK, who had nasopharyngeal swab PCR tests and blood samples taken every week. Healthcare workers were recruited between 23 and 31 March 2020, during the week of the UK lockdown, and were followed weekly for up to roughly 15 weeks. Library generation was performed with 5' RACE. Sequenced using a NextSeq 500. Unique molecular identifiers were attached to individual cDNA molecules in the TCR library protocol so that sequencing error and PCR bias could be corrected. Both TCR alpha and beta chains were sequenced, and tight co-correlation was observed between alpha and beta sequence abundances in each sample. The original methods were these. V gene, J gene and CDR3 annotation of TCR sequences was performed with Decombinator V4. TCRs were defined as expanded if a significant change between any two time points was detected under a Poisson model with p below 0.0001. Abundances of TCRs were expressed as counts per million after normalisation to the total number of TCRs sequenced in each sample. MAIT TCRs were defined by TRAV1-2 paired with TRAJ12, TRAJ20 or TRAJ33, and iNKT TCRs by TRAV10 paired with TRAJ18. A search of VDJdb, accessed on 1 November 2021, was run for TCRs annotated to CMV, EBV and SARS-CoV-2, with TCRs annotated for multiple antigens excluded. Starting from the raw public reads, TCRdb applied fastp trimming at Q25, assembled clones with MiXCR and retained in-frame beta chains. A single entry per CDR3 protein holds the most common genes and DNA from its merged rows. The V and J calls were determined by TCRdb, not by the authors. The sample table lists approximately 31,000 distinct CDR3 sequences, roughly 5.8% of them with a count of one. The ten most abundant clones make up approximately 6.6% of the sample.

Here the chain combines TRBV5-1 and TRBJ1-2, with an unclear D gene assignment. The sequencing sample was made of whole blood. This clonotype was sampled from an adult who was a healthcare worker with PCR-confirmed SARS-CoV-2 infection or an uninfected control (not recorded which). The nucleotide sequence reads TGCGCCAGCAGTGTGGAGGCGGGGAGAGGGAGCTACACCTTC. The resulting protein is CASSVEAGRGSYTF.